Following are 5 T cell receptor beta chains from one sample sequenced in a study of chemoradiotherapy in HPV16-positive cancers. Assay used: immunoSEQ multiplex PCR; TCRdb lists only in-frame clones, some missing. The data contain fewer than 10,000 clones, less than 75% of them singletons. This material consisted of tumor tissue, taken from a patient who underwent chemoradiotherapy. Source of these receptors: a human donor with HPV-associated anogenital cancer.

The chain recombines TRBV18 with TRBJ2-7, with D hard to call. This CDR3 comprises 12 residues. Germline V gene lookup returns CDR1 KGHSH and CDR2 LQKENI. Trimming removed 1 base from V and 5 bases from J, with 6 bases in between. The CDR3 DNA follows: TGTGCCAGCTCACCACAGGGCCACGAGCAGTACTTC. Protein product: CASSPQGHEQYF.

The chain employs TRBV15 and TRBJ2-3; tentatively, D is TRBD1 or TRBD2 (5 bases each). Looked up from germline, CDR1 is LNHNV and CDR2 is YYDKDF (reference sequence). Deletions cut 6 bases from V and 2 bases from J, with 6 bases between. The CDR3 has 12 residues. The CDR3 sequence: CATRGDTDTQYF. The CDR3 DNA sequence: TGTGCCACCAGGGGGGACACAGATACGCAGTATTTT.

This clone was recorded only once. This rearrangement joins TRBV7-8 to TRBJ1-5, with D uncertain. Trimming stripped 3 bases from V and 7 bases from J, with 13 bases between. Per germline, CDR1 SGHVS and CDR2 FQNEAQ. The CDR3 runs to 14 residues. CDR3 DNA sequence: TGTGCCAGCAGCTTCCGGGCCTCCGAGCAGCCCCAGCATTTT. Amino acids: CASSFRASEQPQHF. Based on the CDR3 plus reference TRBV7-8 and TRBJ1-5, the full variable domain is GAGVSQSPRYKVAKRGQDVALRCDPISGHVSLFWYQQALGQGPEFLTYFQNEAQLDKSGLPSDRFFAERPEGSVSTLKIQRTQQEDSAVYLCASSFRASEQPQHFGDGTRLSIL.

The chain uses TRBV27 and TRBJ2-3; 7 bases are a match to TRBD2. Germline CDR1 and CDR2: MNHEY and SMNVEV (reference sequence). The CDR3 runs to 13 residues. V shed 2 bases and J 9 bases; nucleotides not matched to a gene: 5. In DNA form, the CDR3 reads TGTGCCAGCAGTTTAACGCTGGGGGGGACGCAGTATTTT. It is translated as CASSLTLGGTQYF.

This clone has only one observation. The chain combines TRBV7-9 with TRBJ2-5; TRBD2 agrees at 10 bases. The V gene end was trimmed by 5 bases and the J gene end by 4 bases; junction bases not matched to a gene: 7. The CDR3 is 15 residues long. Germline lookup yields CDR1 SEHNR and CDR2 FQNEAQ (reference sequence). The CDR3 region is CASSPGVAGGETQYF. CDR3 bases: TGTGCCAGCAGCCCCGGGGTAGCGGGGGGAGAGACCCAGTACTTC.